The next 17 T cell receptor beta chains were all read from a single sample in a study of Ad26.COV2.S vaccination and SARS-CoV-2 variants (dated by TCRdb to 2020 to 2022). In the paper's terms, the treatment or condition label means: approximately 18 received Ad26.COV2.S at low or high dose, single or two shots; five or six received placebo; per-sample allocation not given. Repertoires of vaccine and placebo recipients were sequenced from samples collected on day 63 after the first injection. The method was the immunoSEQ multiplex PCR assay. The table was pulled from immuneACCESS by TCRdb, which kept in-frame rearrangements only. Such tables lose some clones; where checked, under half of the loss comes from unresolved V genes, and the rest has no known cause. This sample holds about 420,000 clones; roughly 88% were observed only once. The top ten hold about 3.6% of the sample. Here the sequenced sample was peripheral blood, taken in a trial of Ad26.COV2.S vaccine versus placebo. All receptors derive from a person aged 18-60 years who received the Ad26.COV2.S COVID-19 vaccine or a placebo.

CDR3 nucleotide sequence: TGCGCCAGCAGCTTGGACAGGGTATCAAAACTGTTTTTT. Protein sequence: CASSLDRVSKLFF. V and J are TRBV5-1 and TRBJ1-4; tentative D call: TRBD1 (6 bases). V shed 0 bases and J shed 10 bases, with 10 bases lying between them. The CDR3 extends over 13 amino acids. CDR1 and CDR2 (germline): SGHRS, YFSETQ.

V gene TRBV6-5 combines with J gene TRBJ1-1; D is possibly TRBD1 (5 bases). The germline V and J ends were trimmed by 2 bases and 1 base, with 8 bases remaining between them. The CDR3 has 14 amino acids. Germline loops: CDR1 MNHEY, CDR2 SVGAGI. CDR3 sequence (DNA): TGTGCCAGCAGTTACCCTGGACAGAACACTGAAGCTTTCTTT. This encodes CASSYPGQNTEAFF.

DNA for the CDR3: TGTGCCAGCAGTTCTGGCGGGGGGTTACGTTCCTACAATGAGCAGTTCTTC. The encoded protein is CASSSGGGLRSYNEQFF. The chain links TRBV28 to TRBJ2-1; TRBD2 aligns across 8 bases. The V gene's germline CDR1 is MDHEN and CDR2 SYDVKM. CDR3 length: 17 residues. Trimming at V came to 4 bases and at J to 1 base, leaving 9 bases not matched to a gene.

The table lists this clone with a count of one. The same CDR3 is also encoded by other DNA sequences in this sample. The chain uses TRBV5-1 and TRBJ2-7; D gene uncertain. V lost 0 bases, J lost 0 bases, and 4 bases lay in between. CDR1 SGHRS and CDR2 YFSETQ come from the germline V gene. CDR3 length equals 13 residues. CDR3 region: CASSLDISYEQYF. The CDR3 nucleotides are TGCGCCAGCAGCTTGGACATCTCCTACGAGCAGTACTTC.

Here the CDR3 DNA reads TGTGCCAGCAGTTTCACCTTGGACAGGGCGAGGCCCCTCCACTTT. Encoded protein: CASSFTLDRARPLHF. The chain has TRBV6-5 and TRBJ1-6; 8 positions match TRBD1. With V trimmed by 4 bases and J by 13 bases, 12 bases remained unmatched. In germline, CDR1 is MNHEY, CDR2 SVGAGI. The CDR3 contains 15 residues.

The genes are TRBV7-9 and TRBJ2-1, with TRBD1 identical over 7 bases. The trim removed 5 bases at V and 5 bases at J, leaving 6 bases unmatched. Germline V lookup: CDR1 SEHNR, CDR2 FQNEAQ (reference sequence). This CDR3 is 14 amino acids long. CDR3 sequence (DNA): TGTGCCAGCAGCCCCGGACAGGTCAACAATGAGCAGTTCTTC. Its translation is CASSPGQVNNEQFF.

The genes are TRBV27 and TRBJ2-7, with D perhaps TRBD2 (5 bases). Germline V gene data show CDR1 as MNHEY and CDR2 as SMNVEV (reference sequence). Between the trimmed V and J ends, which lost 5 bases and 2 bases, there was a span of 13 bases. This CDR3 comprises 14 residues. The CDR3 reads CASSQKGVAYEQYF. In nucleotides, the CDR3 is TGTGCCAGCAGTCAAAAGGGAGTCGCCTACGAGCAGTACTTC.

V is TRBV6-2 or TRBV6-3 and J is TRBJ2-2; tentative D call: TRBD1 (5 bases). Trimming removed 2 bases from V and 3 bases from J, with 7 bases in between. CDR1 and CDR2 from the germline V gene are MNHEY and SVGEGT. CDR3 length: 14 residues. The CDR3 spells CASSYAGYTGELFF. Here the CDR3 DNA reads TGTGCCAGCAGTTACGCAGGGTACACCGGGGAGCTGTTTTTT.

The V call is TRBV10-2, the J call TRBJ1-1; possible D gene TRBD1, 5 bases. The V gene's germline CDR1 is WSHSY and CDR2 SAAADI. V was pared by 4 bases and J by 5 bases, with 14 bases between. CDR3 length equals 14 residues. CDR3 DNA sequence: TGCGCCAGCAGTGCAACCGGGGGGAGAACTGAAGCTTTCTTT. As protein: CASSATGGRTEAFF.

This chain uses TRBV6-5 with TRBJ1-1; TRBD1 agrees at 9 bases. The CDR3 has 14 amino acids. J lost 5 bases, V lost 4 bases, and 5 bases had no gene match. The germline V gene has CDR1 MNHEY and CDR2 SVGAGI. CDR3 nucleotide sequence: TGTGCCAGCAGTTCCACAGGGGGCCGGACTGAAGCTTTCTTT. This sequence encodes CASSSTGGRTEAFF.

With regard to this clone: Other nucleotide sequences from this sample produce the same CDR3. The DNA for the CDR3 is TGTGCCAGCAGTTTTCAGGGGTCCTACGAGCAGTACTTC. Its protein product is CASSFQGSYEQYF. The rearrangement links TRBV27 to TRBJ2-7; maybe TRBD1 (6 bases). CDR3 length: 13 amino acids. Germline lookup yields CDR1 MNHEY and CDR2 SMNVEV (reference sequence). Trimming stripped 3 bases from V and 1 base from J, with 7 bases between.

The V and J genes are TRBV6-5 and TRBJ1-1, with D possibly TRBD1 on 5 matching bases. The CDR3 spans 13 residues. Trimming stripped 3 bases from V and 1 base from J, with 6 bases between. The germline V gene has CDR1 MNHEY and CDR2 SVGAGI. The DNA for the CDR3 is TGTGCCAGCAGTTATCAGGGGAACACTGAAGCTTTCTTT. Protein product: CASSYQGNTEAFF.

The J gene is TRBJ2-5, the V gene TRBV6-5; TRBD1 agrees at 8 bases. Germline CDR1 MNHEY, CDR2 SVGAGI. CDR3 length equals 15 residues. J gave up 4 bases and V 7 bases, and 11 bases lay outside the gene matches. CDR3 coding DNA: TGTGCCAGCATCCCGACAGGGGCGAGTAGAGAGACCCAGTACTTC. It codes for CASIPTGASRETQYF.

V usage is TRBV5-5 and J usage is TRBJ1-1; D is ambiguous. Germline V CDR1 and CDR2: SGHKS, YYEKEE (reference sequence). The germline V and J ends were trimmed by 4 bases and 0 bases, with 16 bases remaining between them. This CDR3 region has 16 residues. The CDR3 reads CASSGLWTPMNTEAFF. Here the CDR3 DNA reads TGTGCCAGCAGCGGGCTGTGGACCCCTATGAACACTGAAGCTTTCTTT.

This rearrangement joins TRBV7-2 to TRBJ2-3; no definite D call. The germline V gene has CDR1 SGHTA and CDR2 FQGNSA. V dropped 6 bases and J dropped 4 bases, with 11 bases sitting between them. The CDR3 is 13 residues long. The CDR3 protein is CASRNGSSDTQYF. The DNA for the CDR3 is TGTGCCAGCAGAAATGGGTCTTCAGATACGCAGTATTTT.

This chain links TRBV3-1 (or the pseudogene TRBV3-2) with TRBJ2-1; unclear D gene. Germline CDR1 LGHDT, CDR2 YNNKEL (reference sequence). The CDR3 totals 18 residues. Trimming cost V 1 base and J 0 bases, with 16 bases left between them. CDR3 DNA: TGTGCCAGCAGCCAAGCTAGTCTCCGGTCCAGCTCCTACAATGAGCAGTTCTTC. This encodes CASSQASLRSSSYNEQFF.

This rearrangement joins TRBV28 to TRBJ2-7, with unresolved D. The CDR3 covers 14 residues. Germline V CDR1 and CDR2: MDHEN, SYDVKM. The V end was cut by 7 bases, the J end by 0 bases, with 13 bases between. The CDR3 bases are TGTGCCAGCATTAATGGGGATAACTCCTACGAGCAGTACTTC. Translated: CASINGDNSYEQYF.